Listed here is a single T cell receptor (beta chain). Its cognate antigen is unknown. This record belongs to a study of blood T cells in healthy people across ages. Study-level points and caveats: TCR beta diversity per million T cells fell roughly linearly with age. The donors' CMV status was not determined, possibly confounding changes in expanded clonotypes.

The V end lost 4 bases, the J end lost 4 bases, and 20 bases lay between the germline ends. The CDR3 contains 16 residues. A second 7 to 11 cycle PCR used barcoded and J-beta primers. TCRdb itself ran the 5' RACE reads through MiXCR, one entry per CDR3 protein. The profile covers hundreds of thousands of distinct CDR3 sequences, with nearly 60% appearing a single time and around 22% taken by the ten largest. The sequence was collected from a man aged 30 to 39 in good health. The chain links TRBV12-3 or TRBV12-4 to TRBJ2-7; possible D gene TRBD2, 5 bases. The source material was blood. CDR3 sequence (DNA): TGTGCCAGCAGTTCCGCCCTGGTCTTCGAGCGGTACGAGCAGTACTTC. Amino acids: CASSSALVFERYEQYF.